The 26 T cell receptor beta chains listed next were all sequenced from one sample in a study of chemoradiotherapy in HPV16-positive cancers (dated by TCRdb to between 2020 and 2023). The library came from the immunoSEQ multiplex PCR assay. The source is immuneACCESS, and TCRdb retained only in-frame sequences with V and J called. Part of the clones is not carried over; for the studies checked, unresolved V genes explain less than half of this, and the remainder is unexplained. In this sample the table shows roughly 11,000 clones, about three quarters of which occur a single time. In total, the top ten clones hold around 2.5% of the sample. The sample was gathered from a patient who underwent chemoradiotherapy. The receptors come from a human donor with HPV-associated anogenital cancer.

The rearrangement links TRBV30 to TRBJ2-7; TRBD2 might be the D (6 bases). Trimming removed 0 bases from V and 9 bases from J, with 12 bases in between. The length of the CDR3 is 12 residues. CDR1 and CDR2 from the germline V gene are GTSNPN and SVGIG (reference sequence). CDR3 DNA sequence: TGTGCCTGGAGTGTACAAGGAGGGACGCAGTACTTC. The encoded protein is CAWSVQGGTQYF.

The chain employs TRBV4-1 and TRBJ1-1, with TRBD1 as a possible D gene (6 bases). From germline, CDR1 is MGHRA and CDR2 YSYEKL. Trimming left V 1 base short and J 7 bases short, with 25 bases between. CDR3 size: 18 residues. The CDR3 protein is CASSQGVRQQGGIVEAFF. DNA of the CDR3: TGCGCCAGCAGCCAAGGGGTACGACAACAGGGCGGGATTGTTGAAGCTTTCTTT.

The rearrangement uses TRBV4-2 and TRBJ1-1, with a possible D match to TRBD1 (5 bases). Trimming took off 4 bases at V and 1 base at J, with 7 bases between the two ends. The CDR3 spans 13 residues. Germline CDR1 is LGHNA and CDR2 is YNFKEQ. CDR3 sequence reads: CASSLGQNTEAFF. CDR3 DNA sequence: TGTGCCAGCAGCCTAGGACAGAACACTGAAGCTTTCTTT.

The chain carries TRBV7-2 and TRBJ2-5; D unclear. Deletions cut 5 bases from V and 1 base from J, with 14 bases between. Germline CDR1 reads SGHTA; CDR2 reads FQGNSA. The CDR3 is 15 amino acids. The CDR3 nucleotides are TGTGCCAGCAGCCAAACCCCACTAACCCAAGAGACCCAGTACTTC. This encodes CASSQTPLTQETQYF.

V and J are TRBV6-1 and TRBJ2-3, with D uncertain. The CDR3 contains 11 residues. V shed 3 bases and J shed 5 bases, with 3 bases lying between them. Per germline, CDR1 MNHNS and CDR2 SASEGT. The CDR3, as DNA: TGTGCCAGCAGTGACAGAGATACGCAGTATTTT. Amino acids: CASSDRDTQYF.

The V call is TRBV6-4, the J call TRBJ2-1, with TRBD1 identical over 7 bases. V shed 6 bases, J shed 0 bases, and the junction held 2 bases outside the gene matches. The CDR3 has 14 amino acids. Germline assignment: CDR1 MRHNA and CDR2 SNTAGT. The DNA for the CDR3 is TGTGCCAGCAGCGGGGACAGCTCCTACAATGAGCAGTTCTTC. Translated, it gives CASSGDSSYNEQFF.

The chain employs TRBV5-8 and TRBJ1-2, with 11 bases lining up with TRBD1. V trimming: 2 bases; J trimming: 6 bases; junction bases outside the gene matches: 6. Per the germline V gene, CDR1 is SGHTS and CDR2 is YDEGEE. This CDR3 has 15 amino acids. CDR3 protein: CASSFDRDRGDGYTF. CDR3 sequence (DNA): TGTGCCAGCAGCTTTGACCGGGACAGGGGGGATGGCTACACCTTC.

This chain links TRBV30 with TRBJ1-2, with D hard to call. Germline V gene sequence: CDR1 GTSNPN, CDR2 SVGIG (reference sequence). Trimming took 0 bases from V and 4 from J, leaving 15 bases between them. The CDR3 has 15 residues. This CDR3 is CAWSVLAGPFYGYTF. In nucleotides, the CDR3 is TGTGCCTGGAGTGTACTCGCAGGACCGTTCTATGGCTACACCTTC.

This clone was found once. The chain uses TRBV7-2 and TRBJ1-3; 8 nucleotides align to TRBD1. Germline-derived CDR1 and CDR2 are SGHTA and FQGNSA. J was trimmed by 2 bases and V by 6 bases; bases with no gene match: 6. The CDR3 has 15 amino acids. The CDR3, as DNA: TGTGCCAGCAGTCCCAGGGGGCCTACTGGAAACACCATATATTTT. Translated, it gives CASSPRGPTGNTIYF.

A note on this clone: The junction differs from germline at one of its ends, possibly a read error. The chain joins TRBV7-3 to TRBJ1-2; D is possibly TRBD1 (5 bases). Germline V gene data show CDR1 as SGHTA and CDR2 as FQGTGA. CDR3 length: 14 residues. CDR3 sequence (DNA): TGTGCCAGCAGCTTAATTGGGACTAACTATAGCTACACCTTC. It is translated as CASSLIGTNYSYTF. The whole variable domain, filled in from reference TRBV7-3 and TRBJ1-2, reads GAGVSQTPSNKVTEKGKYVELRCDPISGHTALYWYRQSLGQGPEFLIYFQGTGAADDSGLPNDRFFAVRPEGSVSTLKIQRTERGDSAVYLCASSLIGTNYSYTFGSGTRLTVV.

J is TRBJ2-1 and V is TRBV7-3; D remains ambiguous. With 3 bases removed from V and 9 bases from J, the gap between germline ends came to 9 bases. Germline V gene lookup returns CDR1 SGHTA and CDR2 FQGTGA. The CDR3 loop spans 12 amino acids. The CDR3 loop is CASSFEIGEQFF. Here the CDR3 DNA reads TGTGCCAGCAGCTTCGAGATTGGTGAGCAGTTCTTC. Full variable domain (missing parts from reference TRBV7-3 and TRBJ2-1): GAGVSQTPSNKVTEKGKYVELRCDPISGHTALYWYRQSLGQGPEFLIYFQGTGAADDSGLPNDRFFAVRPEGSVSTLKIQRTERGDSAVYLCASSFEIGEQFFGPGTRLTVL.

The chain is built from TRBV14 and TRBJ1-6, with D perhaps TRBD1 (6 bases). The CDR3 contains 16 residues. V lost 8 bases and J lost 10, with 24 bases in between. In germline, CDR1 is SGHDN, CDR2 FVKESK. The CDR3, as DNA: TGTGCCAGCTCTGCAATTGTCCCCTTCCAGGGGTCACCCCTCCACTTT. It is translated as CASSAIVPFQGSPLHF.

Here the CDR3 reads CASSIDSWDEQYF. CDR3 coding DNA: TGTGCCAGTAGTATAGACTCCTGGGACGAGCAGTACTTC. V and J are TRBV19 and TRBJ2-7; no clear D. V was clipped by 0 bases and J by 5 bases, with 8 bases between them. Germline assignment: CDR1 LNHDA and CDR2 SQIVND (reference sequence). The length of the CDR3 is 13 residues.

On this clone: At one end, the junction sequence differs from germline, possibly due to a read error. Other DNA variants within this sample encode the same CDR3. This rearrangement joins TRBV29-1 to TRBJ2-6; perhaps TRBD1 as D (5 bases). CDR1 and CDR2 (germline): SQVTM, ANQGSEA. There are 13 residues in the CDR3. The CDR3 sequence is CSVGATGANVLTF. CDR3 bases: TGCAGCGTTGGCGCTACTGGGGCCAACGTCCTGACCTTC.

The chain uses TRBV4-1 and TRBJ1-2; D unresolved. The V gene lost 3 bases and the J gene lost 2 bases, with 13 bases spanning the gap. In germline, CDR1 is MGHRA, CDR2 YSYEKL. The CDR3 has 15 residues. CDR3 coding DNA: TGCGCCAGCAGCCACGAGGTAGTTGGGAACTATGGCTACACCTTC. It codes for CASSHEVVGNYGYTF.

The rearrangement links TRBV6-6 to TRBJ2-3, with D hard to call. The CDR3 spans 16 residues. Trimming removed 7 bases from V and 1 base from J, with 18 bases in between. Per germline, CDR1 MNHNY and CDR2 SVGAGI (reference sequence). DNA of the CDR3: TGTGCCAGCACCGATCCCGAGGCTAGTCGCACAGATACGCAGTATTTT. Protein: CASTDPEASRTDTQYF.

V and J are TRBV12-5 and TRBJ2-5; the D call may be TRBD1 or TRBD2 (6 bases each). Germline CDR1 and CDR2: LGHNT and FRNRAP. This CDR3 is built from 13 residues. V lost 6 bases and J 5 bases, leaving 13 bases between the germline ends. Written as DNA, the CDR3 is TGTGCTAGTGGAATAGGGGGGTCGGAGACCCAGTACTTC. Protein sequence: CASGIGGSETQYF.

This clone showed up just a few times. This sequence joins TRBV6-5 and TRBJ2-5; weak D call: TRBD1 (6 bases). Germline V gives CDR1 MNHEY, CDR2 SVGAGI. The CDR3 totals 14 residues. The V gene lost 7 bases and the J gene lost 5 bases, with 17 bases spanning the gap. CDR3 DNA: TGTGCCAGCACAACAACAGGGCATTGGGAGACCCAGTACTTC. Protein product: CASTTTGHWETQYF.

This chain uses TRBV9 with TRBJ2-3, with 8 nucleotides matching TRBD2. Germline CDR1 is SGDLS and CDR2 is YYNGEE. This CDR3 region has 13 residues. J gave up 2 bases and V 10 bases, and 6 bases lay outside the gene matches. The CDR3 DNA reads as TGTGCCCGTCGGGGGGGCCCCACAGATACGCAGTATTTT. Translated, it gives CARRGGPTDTQYF.

This chain uses TRBV7-6 with TRBJ1-6; D is possibly TRBD1 (5 bases). The V gene's germline CDR1 is SGHVS and CDR2 FNYEAQ. The CDR3 runs to 15 residues. Trimming cost V 1 base and J 5 bases, with 9 bases left between them. DNA for the CDR3: TGTGCCAGCAGCTTAGGGGGGAGAAATAATTCACCCCTCCACTTT. It encodes CASSLGGRNNSPLHF.

The chain has TRBV5-4 and TRBJ1-3; maybe TRBD1 (6 bases). The ends were cut back, 3 bases at V and 5 bases at J, with 27 bases in the middle. The CDR3 is 19 residues long. Per germline, CDR1 SGHNT and CDR2 YYREEE (reference sequence). As DNA, the CDR3 is TGTGCCAGCAGCTCCCTAGAGTCTCGTCTACAGGGATCGAGAAACACCATATATTTT. This sequence encodes CASSSLESRLQGSRNTIYF.

The chain is built from TRBV4-3 and TRBJ2-1; 11 nucleotides match TRBD1. After removal of 0 bases from V and 6 bases from J, the junction contained 4 bases not matched to a gene. The CDR3 covers 16 residues. Germline V CDR1 and CDR2: LGHNA, YSLEER. The CDR3: CASSQEGGTGGNEQFF. The CDR3 bases are TGCGCCAGCAGCCAAGAGGGGGGGACAGGGGGCAATGAGCAGTTCTTC.

This rearrangement joins TRBV4-1 to TRBJ1-1, with TRBD1 as a possible D gene (5 bases). Trimming shortened V by 8 bases and J by 3 bases, and 16 bases separated the two germline ends. This CDR3 has 14 residues. Germline CDR1 is MGHRA and CDR2 is YSYEKL. CDR3 protein: CASQASEGHTEAFF. The CDR3 DNA follows: TGCGCCAGCCAGGCCTCGGAGGGGCACACTGAAGCTTTCTTT.

The rearrangement uses TRBV4-1 and TRBJ1-5; a possible D gene is TRBD1 (5 bases). V shed 3 bases and J shed 3 bases, with 21 bases lying between them. The length of the CDR3 is 18 residues. Germline loops: CDR1 MGHRA, CDR2 YSYEKL. CDR3 bases: TGCGCCAGCAGCCAGTCATTATTTTGGGGGAGGGACAATCAGCCCCAGCATTTT. Protein: CASSQSLFWGRDNQPQHF.

Only a few counts were recorded for this clone. The chain couples TRBV6-5 to TRBJ2-3; 8 nucleotides line up with TRBD2. V lost 6 bases and J lost 2; bases outside the gene matches: 7. The CDR3 is 15 amino acids. The V gene's germline CDR1 is MNHEY and CDR2 SVGAGI. CDR3 in amino acids: CASSPGGAITDTQYF. The CDR3 DNA follows: TGTGCCAGCAGCCCCGGGGGGGCGATCACAGATACGCAGTATTTT.

The chain has TRBV29-1 and TRBJ2-2; the D call may be TRBD1 or TRBD2 (6 bases each). Germline V CDR1 and CDR2: SQVTM, ANQGSEA. With 3 bases removed from V and 4 bases from J, the gap between germline ends came to 9 bases. The CDR3 contains 13 residues. This CDR3 reads CSVDRGGTGELFF. Written as DNA, the CDR3 is TGCAGCGTTGACAGGGGAGGCACCGGGGAGCTGTTTTTT.